This T cell receptor (beta chain) was sequenced during a study of CD8 T cells in ankylosing spondylitis. Study-level points and caveats: In ankylosing spondylitis blood, a motif of seven to nine highly homologous TCR beta variants appeared characteristic.

TCRdb reprocessed the 5' RACE reads via MiXCR and lists one record per CDR3 protein. The top ten hold about 19% of the sample, which has under 950,000 distinct CDR3 sequences, over 15% seen once. The table lists this clonotype with a few counts. Its matching antigen is unknown. This CDR3 is built from 15 residues. The V gene lost 5 bases and the J gene lost 4 bases, with 17 bases spanning the gap. This chain links TRBV12-3 or TRBV12-4 with TRBJ1-1, with a possible D match to TRBD1 (6 bases). The sequence came from a male donor with ankylosing spondylitis. Sample: blood, either unsorted or a sorted T cell fraction (not recorded which). The CDR3 sequence: CASSLSQGFVTEAFF. The CDR3 nucleotides are TGTGCCAGCAGTCTATCACAGGGATTTGTCACTGAAGCTTTCTTT.